The entry below gives a single T cell receptor beta chain sequence along with its context. Its specificity is unknown. Together with a sample-barcoded 5' primer, a J-beta primer mix was included in a second PCR lasting 7 to 11 cycles. In TCRdb, the 5' RACE reads were re-called with MiXCR into one record per CDR3 protein. The repertoire holds roughly 1 million distinct CDR3 sequences, with around 25% as singletons. The data belong to a study of blood T cells in healthy people across ages. V lost 7 bases, J lost 3 bases, and 7 bases lay in between. The CDR3 spans 11 residues. Looked up from germline, CDR1 is MDHEN and CDR2 is SYDVKM. The study's findings and limits: Changes in expanded clonotypes were possibly confounded, as the CMV status of donors was unknown.

All donors came from Russia, were Caucasian and healthy, and spanned ages about 6 to 100. The same data also contributed to another study, on T cells of mothers and their children. Turning to that study: Each child gave about 3 million TCR beta CDR3 reads (each mother, over 10 million).

The genes are TRBV28 and TRBJ2-7, with D unclear. The sequencing input was blood. This sequence originates from a girl aged 2-15 years in good health. DNA of the CDR3: TGTGCCAGCAACGGGCTCTACGAGCAGTACTTC. It codes for CASNGLYEQYF.